The 10 T cell receptor beta chains below all came from one sample that was sequenced in a study of CD8 T cells in Susac syndrome. Reverse transcription of about 0.5 to 1 ug RNA was carried out with random hexamers. Via MiXCR, TCRdb re-called the immunoSEQ multiplex PCR reads, giving one row per CDR3 protein. Altogether 150,000 to 200,000 distinct CDR3 sequences are present, over 75% being singletons, with the ten largest covering about 0.09%. Specimen: CD4+ T cells from PBMCs. These receptors came from a human donor with Susac syndrome.

The chain recombines TRBV5-1 with TRBJ2-3; no definite D call. The CDR3 runs 13 residues. V lost 6 bases, J lost 1 base, and 9 bases lay in between. CDR1 SGHRS and CDR2 YFSETQ come from the germline V gene. CDR3 sequence reads: CASKVGGTDTQYF. The CDR3 DNA follows: TGCGCCAGCAAGGTTGGCGGCACAGATACGCAGTATTTT.

The chain combines TRBV3-1 with TRBJ1-6, with 9 bases matching TRBD1. The CDR3 totals 20 residues. V trimming: 0 bases; J trimming: 1 base; junction bases outside the gene matches: 10. CDR1 is LGHDT and CDR2 is YNNKEL in the germline V gene (reference sequence). Here the CDR3 reads CASSQENLRTGASYNSPLHF. In DNA form, the CDR3 reads TGTGCCAGCAGCCAAGAAAATTTGAGGACAGGGGCTTCCTATAATTCACCCCTCCACTTT.

The V call is TRBV19, the J call TRBJ1-5; no clear D. The length of the CDR3 is 12 residues. Germline CDR1 is LNHDA and CDR2 is SQIVND (reference sequence). Trimming pared 4 bases from V and 5 bases from J, leaving 6 bases between. CDR3 loop: CASSTLYQPQHF. In DNA form, the CDR3 reads TGTGCCAGTAGTACATTATATCAGCCCCAGCATTTT.

The chain links TRBV12-3 or TRBV12-4 to TRBJ2-7; D is unresolved. The ends were cut back, 5 bases at V and 5 bases at J, with 10 bases in the middle. CDR3 length equals 12 residues. The CDR3 region is CASSHGTHEQYF. CDR3 DNA: TGTGCCAGCAGTCACGGCACACACGAGCAGTACTTC.

The rearrangement uses TRBV3-1 and TRBJ2-3; 10 bases are shared with TRBD2. V shed 1 base, J shed 6 bases, and the junction held 1 base outside the gene matches. Germline V gene sequence: CDR1 LGHDT, CDR2 YNNKEL (reference sequence). CDR3 length equals 14 residues. CDR3 nucleotide sequence: TGTGCCAGCAGCCAAGTAGCGGGGGGTGATACGCAGTATTTT. It codes for CASSQVAGGDTQYF.

V is TRBV3-1 and J is TRBJ2-1; TRBD2 aligns across 8 bases. The CDR3 length is 13 residues. V was clipped by 3 bases and J by 9 bases; unmatched bases: 4. The V gene's germline CDR1 is LGHDT and CDR2 YNNKEL (reference sequence). CDR3 bases: TGTGCCAGCAGCCAGGGACTAGAAATTGAGCAGTTCTTC. Amino acid sequence: CASSQGLEIEQFF.

The chain employs TRBV4-1 and TRBJ2-7, with 12 bases identical to TRBD2. CDR1 is MGHRA and CDR2 is YSYEKL in the germline V gene. The CDR3 covers 17 residues. The J segment lost 3 bases and the V segment lost 0 bases, leaving 6 bases of the junction unmatched. CDR3 nucleotide sequence: TGCGCCAGCAGCCAAGAGGCCGGACTAGCGGGGTACTACGAGCAGTACTTC. Translation: CASSQEAGLAGYYEQYF.

This clonotype was recorded only once. The rearrangement uses TRBV28 and TRBJ2-5, with 10 positions matching TRBD1. This CDR3 has 13 residues. Germline-derived CDR1 and CDR2 are MDHEN and SYDVKM. With V trimmed by 6 bases and J by 5 bases, 3 bases remained unmatched. This CDR3 reads CASRDRGRETQYF. The CDR3 DNA is TGTGCCAGCAGAGACAGGGGGCGGGAGACCCAGTACTTC.

The J gene is TRBJ2-2, the V gene TRBV20-1; perhaps TRBD1 as D (6 bases). Germline CDR1 reads DFQATT; CDR2 reads SNEGSKA (reference sequence). V dropped 1 base and J dropped 0 bases, with 9 bases sitting between them. This CDR3 has 15 residues. CDR3 protein: CSARGTATNTGELFF. CDR3 DNA: TGCAGTGCTAGAGGGACAGCAACGAACACCGGGGAGCTGTTTTTT.

The J gene is TRBJ1-2, the V gene TRBV4-1; TRBD1 matches 8 bases. CDR3 length: 14 amino acids. V shed 3 bases, J shed 3 bases, and the junction held 3 bases outside the gene matches. CDR1 is MGHRA and CDR2 is YSYEKL in the germline V gene. CDR3 bases: TGCGCCAGCAGCCAGACAGGGGTCTACTATGGCTACACCTTC. Translating it yields CASSQTGVYYGYTF.